This TCR beta chain was sequenced during a study of blood T cell repertoires in COVID-19. Produced via immunoSEQ multiplex PCR; TCRdb's table is partial and in-frame only. The sample shows approximately 160,000 clones, around four fifths of them seen only once. Germline loops: CDR1 LNHDA, CDR2 SQIVND (reference sequence). The trim removed 6 bases at V and 1 base at J, leaving 13 bases unmatched. There are 18 residues in the CDR3. J is TRBJ2-3 and V is TRBV19, with 10 positions matching TRBD2. Sample: peripheral blood. This TCR derives from a man between 70 and 80 years old who had recovered from COVID-19. CDR3 nucleotide sequence: TGTGCCAGTAGCCGTCGGGCTAGCGGGAGTGGTGGCACAGATACGCAGTATTTT. This encodes CASSRRASGSGGTDTQYF.